These T cell receptor beta chains were read from a single sample in a study of CD8 T cells in ankylosing spondylitis. In TCRdb, the 5' RACE reads were re-called with MiXCR into one record per CDR3 protein. The table shows about 36,000 distinct CDR3 sequences, with 4.5% to 6% occurring only once. Sequencing was done on a sample of blood, either unsorted or a sorted T cell fraction (not recorded which). The source of these receptors is a male donor with ankylosing spondylitis or in good health (not recorded which). The conserved cysteine and the conserved F or W are not part of the CDR3 here.

J: TRBJ2-7; V: TRBV15; CDR3: ATSREEAGAAYEQY
J: TRBJ2-7; V: TRBV20-1; CDR3: SARGRGHHEQY
J: TRBJ2-1; V: TRBV29-1; CDR3: SVRDRVSYNEQF
J: TRBJ2-1; V: TRBV9; CDR3: ASSPRGTAGNNEQF
J: TRBJ2-5; V: TRBV10-3; CDR3: AISGQVAHQETQY
J: TRBJ2-1; V: TRBV5-1; CDR3: ASTRTSGNEQF
J: TRBJ1-3; V: TRBV6-5; CDR3: ASTDTIY
J: TRBJ2-2; V: TRBV5-1; CDR3: ASSQIGETGELF
J: TRBJ2-5; V: TRBV20-1; CDR3: FAPRTGTKPGTQY
J: TRBJ2-7; V: TRBV18; CDR3: ASSTTGYEQY
J: TRBJ2-7; V: TRBV5-1; CDR3: ASSPDPSYEQY
J: TRBJ2-1; V: TRBV29-1; CDR3: SVDGREAYNEQF
J: TRBJ2-1; V: TRBV5-1; CDR3: ASRSTLGDAQF
J: TRBJ1-3; V: TRBV20-1; CDR3: SAKVFSSGNTIY
J: TRBJ2-1; V: TRBV7-9; CDR3: ASSLNSNNEQF
J: TRBJ1-1; V: TRBV5-1; CDR3: ASSLRVNGGTEAF
J: TRBJ2-1; V: TRBV29-1; CDR3: SVEDSRTSVGNEQF
J: TRBJ1-1; V: TRBV5-1; CDR3: ASSLGRRALNTEAF
J: TRBJ2-5; V: TRBV10-3; CDR3: AIKGTGEGETQY
J: TRBJ2-2; V: TRBV5-4; CDR3: ASSPGLLSGELF
J: TRBJ1-1; V: TRBV29-1; CDR3: SVEEFEAF
J: TRBJ1-1; V: TRBV7-2; CDR3: ASKQAGGDAEAF
J: TRBJ1-1; V: TRBV20-1; CDR3: SASQVLSEAF
J: TRBJ1-3; V: TRBV15; CDR3: ATSRDPTGAGNTIY
J: TRBJ2-5; V: TRBV29-1; CDR3: SVRAGGQETQY
J: TRBJ1-4; V: TRBV4-1; CDR3: ASSQGQGAEKLF
J: TRBJ1-2; V: TRBV14; CDR3: ASSRRAASLSGLA
J: TRBJ2-3; V: TRBV23-1; CDR3: ASSQTPRRDTDTQY
J: TRBJ1-4; V: TRBV12-3/TRBV12-4; CDR3: ASNTVTGGKLF
J: TRBJ2-2; V: TRBV9; CDR3: ASSELEKGTGELF
J: TRBJ1-5; V: TRBV20-1; CDR3: SAHGQGGQPQH
J: TRBJ2-2; V: TRBV7-6; CDR3: ASSSGGGTLYSNTGELF
J: TRBJ1-5; V: TRBV19; CDR3: ASSHRGNQPQH
J: TRBJ1-2; V: TRBV5-1; CDR3: ASSFTGSHGYT
J: TRBJ1-2; V: TRBV7-9; CDR3: ASSLDYYGYT
J: TRBJ1-1; V: TRBV2; CDR3: ASSAPGQSPGAF
J: TRBJ1-1; V: TRBV2; CDR3: ASSWLQGNTEAF
J: TRBJ1-5; V: TRBV18; CDR3: ASSPDRINQPQH
J: TRBJ2-7; V: TRBV4-2; CDR3: ASSQGVGTPQGEQY